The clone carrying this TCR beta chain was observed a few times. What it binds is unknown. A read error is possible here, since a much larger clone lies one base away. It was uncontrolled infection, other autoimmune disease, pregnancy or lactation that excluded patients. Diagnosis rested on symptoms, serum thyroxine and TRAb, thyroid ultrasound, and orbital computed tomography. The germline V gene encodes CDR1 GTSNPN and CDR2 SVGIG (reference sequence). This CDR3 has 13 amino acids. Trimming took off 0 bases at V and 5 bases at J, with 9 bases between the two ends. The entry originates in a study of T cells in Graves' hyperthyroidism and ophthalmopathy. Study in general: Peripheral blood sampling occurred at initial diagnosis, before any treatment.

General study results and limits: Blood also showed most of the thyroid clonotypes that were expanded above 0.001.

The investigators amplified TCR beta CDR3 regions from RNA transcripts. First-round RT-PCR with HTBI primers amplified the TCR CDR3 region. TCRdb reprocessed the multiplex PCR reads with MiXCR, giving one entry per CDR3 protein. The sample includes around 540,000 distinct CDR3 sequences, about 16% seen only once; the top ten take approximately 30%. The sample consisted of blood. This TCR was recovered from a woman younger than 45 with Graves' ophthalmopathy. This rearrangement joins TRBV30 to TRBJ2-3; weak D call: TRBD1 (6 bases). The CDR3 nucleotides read TGTGCCTGGAGTGTACAGGGAGAAGATACGCAGTATTTT. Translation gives CAWSVQGEDTQYF.